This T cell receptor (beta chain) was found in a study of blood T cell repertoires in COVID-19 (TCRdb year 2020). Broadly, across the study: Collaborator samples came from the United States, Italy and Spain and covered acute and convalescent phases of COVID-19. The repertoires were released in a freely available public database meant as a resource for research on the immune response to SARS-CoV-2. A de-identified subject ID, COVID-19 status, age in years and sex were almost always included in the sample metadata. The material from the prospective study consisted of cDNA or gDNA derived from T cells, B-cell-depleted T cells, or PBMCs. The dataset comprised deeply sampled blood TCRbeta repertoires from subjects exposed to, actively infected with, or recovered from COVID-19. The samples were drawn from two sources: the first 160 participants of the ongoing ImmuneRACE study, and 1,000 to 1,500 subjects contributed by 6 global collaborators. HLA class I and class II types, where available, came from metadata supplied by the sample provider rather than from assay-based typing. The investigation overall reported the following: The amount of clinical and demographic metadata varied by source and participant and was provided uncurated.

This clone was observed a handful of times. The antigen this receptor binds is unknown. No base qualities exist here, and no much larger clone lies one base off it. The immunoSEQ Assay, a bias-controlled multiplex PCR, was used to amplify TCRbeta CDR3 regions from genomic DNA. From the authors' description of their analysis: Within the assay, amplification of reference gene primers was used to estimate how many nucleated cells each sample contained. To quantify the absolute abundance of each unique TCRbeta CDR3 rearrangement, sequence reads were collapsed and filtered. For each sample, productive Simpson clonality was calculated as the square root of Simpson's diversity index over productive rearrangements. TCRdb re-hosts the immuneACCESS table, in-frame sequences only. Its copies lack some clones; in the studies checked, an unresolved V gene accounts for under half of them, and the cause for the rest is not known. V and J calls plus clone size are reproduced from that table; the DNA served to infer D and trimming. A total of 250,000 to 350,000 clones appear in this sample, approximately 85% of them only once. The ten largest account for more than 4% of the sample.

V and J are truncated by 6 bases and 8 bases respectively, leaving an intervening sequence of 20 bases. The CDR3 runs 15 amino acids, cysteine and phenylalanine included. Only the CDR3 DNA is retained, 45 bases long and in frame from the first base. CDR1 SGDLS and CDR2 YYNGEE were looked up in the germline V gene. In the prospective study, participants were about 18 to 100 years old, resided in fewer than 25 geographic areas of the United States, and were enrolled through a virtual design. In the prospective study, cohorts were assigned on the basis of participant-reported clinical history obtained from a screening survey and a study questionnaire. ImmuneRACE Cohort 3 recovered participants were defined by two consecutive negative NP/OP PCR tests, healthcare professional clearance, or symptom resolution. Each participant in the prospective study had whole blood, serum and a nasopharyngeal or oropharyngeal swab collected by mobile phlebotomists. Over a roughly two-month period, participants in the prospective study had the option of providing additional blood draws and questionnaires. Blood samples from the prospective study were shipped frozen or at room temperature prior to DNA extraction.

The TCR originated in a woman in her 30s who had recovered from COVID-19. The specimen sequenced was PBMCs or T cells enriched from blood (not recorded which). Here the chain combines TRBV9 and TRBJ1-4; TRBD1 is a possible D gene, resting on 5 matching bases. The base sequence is TGTGCCAGCACCTTGGGAGGGGCGCAGAGCGAAAAACTGTTTTTT. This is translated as CASTLGGAQSEKLFF.